This is a list of T cell receptor beta chains from one sample in a study of post-analysis software for immune sequencing data. Each CDR3 protein is one row after TCRdb ran MiXCR on the PCR reads. Altogether hundreds of thousands of distinct CDR3 sequences are present, approximately 59% being singletons, with the ten largest covering around 10%. Specimen: blood. The receptors stem from a girl aged 2 to 9 with multiple sclerosis. Each CDR3 is given with its conserved first and last residue. The D gene is left open where the match is weak. The size field is filled for only some rows; it gives once, few, many or a size class.

J gene | clone size | D gene | V gene | CDR3 DNA | CDR3 protein
TRBJ2-7 | . | . | TRBV28 | TGTGCCAGCAATGAAATGAACAGCATCGGGACCTACGAGCAGTACTTC | CASNEMNSIGTYEQYF
TRBJ2-1 | . | TRBD2 | TRBV12-3/TRBV12-4 | TGTGCCAGCAGTTTGGTAGGAGCGGGAGCTAAGAATGAGCAGTTCTTC | CASSLVGAGAKNEQFF
TRBJ1-2 | . | . | TRBV5-5 | TGTGCCAGCGGCCCACGGACAGTTGGGAACACCTTC | CASGPRTVGNTF
TRBJ2-1 | many | . | TRBV10-3 | TGTGCCATCAGTGACAGGGACAATGAGCAGTTCTTC | CAISDRDNEQFF
TRBJ2-1 | many | . | TRBV7-7 | TGTGCTAGCAGCCTACAGCGCGGGACATATGAGCAGTTCTTC | CASSLQRGTYEQFF
TRBJ2-6 | . | . | TRBV29-1 | TGCAGCGTTGTTTGGGGGACGCCTAGCTCTGGGGCCAACGTCCTGACTTTC | CSVVWGTPSSGANVLTF
TRBJ2-5 | . | TRBD2 | TRBV27 | TGTGCCAGCAGTTTAATTAGCGGGAGCCAAGAGACCCAGTACTTC | CASSLISGSQETQYF
TRBJ1-2 | few | . | TRBV7-9 | TGTGCCAGCAGCTCCCTCCTACATGGGGTAAATGGCTACACCTTC | CASSSLLHGVNGYTF
TRBJ1-2 | . | . | TRBV5-1 | TGCGCCAGCAGCTCCCTGGAGCCCTTAGAGGGCTATGGCTACACCTTC | CASSSLEPLEGYGYTF
TRBJ1-2 | . | . | TRBV5-1 | TGCGCCAGCAGCTTTTCACCGGACAGTATCTATGGCTACACCTTC | CASSFSPDSIYGYTF
TRBJ2-7 | . | TRBD2 | TRBV12-3/TRBV12-4 | TGTGCCGGCAGTTGGACTAGCGGGAGTTACGAGCAGTACTTC | CAGSWTSGSYEQYF
TRBJ2-7 | . | TRBD2 | TRBV11-2 | TGTGCCAGCAGCGCCCTGACTAGCGGGAGACCTCACGAGCAGTACTTC | CASSALTSGRPHEQYF
TRBJ2-5 | few | TRBD2 | TRBV12-3/TRBV12-4 | TGTGCCAGCAGAACTAGCGGGAGCGGAGAGACCCAGTACTTC | CASRTSGSGETQYF
TRBJ2-1 | . | TRBD1 | TRBV7-9 | TGTGCCAGCAGCGCCGGACAGGGGCAGTTCTTC | CASSAGQGQFF
TRBJ2-1 | . | . | TRBV7-2 | TGTGCCAGCAGCTTGCTAGGGCTCTCCTACAATGAGCAGTTCTTC | CASSLLGLSYNEQFF
TRBJ2-1 | . | TRBD2 | TRBV28 | TGTGCCAGCAGTTTATGGACTAGCGGGAGGCAGGAGCAGTTCTTC | CASSLWTSGRQEQFF
TRBJ1-1 | . | . | TRBV7-2 | TGTGCCAGCAGCTTACTTATAACTCACACTGAAGCTTTCTTT | CASSLLITHTEAFF